One sample yielded the 6 T cell receptor beta chains listed below, sequenced in a study of cytomegalovirus exposure and HLA in healthy donors. 60 Vbeta and 13 Jbeta primers were used in PCR. Produced via immunoSEQ multiplex PCR; TCRdb's table is partial and in-frame only. The sample yields about 200,000 clones, roughly 80% seen once. The sample taken for sequencing was PBMCs. These receptor sequences come from a man in his thirties or forties in good health and CMV-seronegative.

A single count supports this clone. For the CDR3, the DNA is TGTGCCAGCTCACCACGGCAAACCGCCTATGGCTACACCTTC. Residues: CASSPRQTAYGYTF. The genes are TRBV18 and TRBJ1-2; D is unresolved. CDR1 and CDR2 from the germline V gene are KGHSH and LQKENI. The CDR3 has 14 amino acids. Trimming stripped 1 base from V and 4 bases from J, with 10 bases between.

This clone was counted a few times. This sequence joins TRBV7-9 and TRBJ2-7, with TRBD1 as a possible D gene (5 bases). CDR1 and CDR2 from the germline V gene are SEHNR and FQNEAQ (reference sequence). Deletions cut 4 bases from V and 0 bases from J, with 7 bases between. This CDR3 is built from 13 residues. The CDR3 region has the DNA TGTGCCAGCAGCTCAGGGATCTCCTACGAGCAGTACTTC. Its protein is CASSSGISYEQYF. The complete variable domain, with remaining parts taken from reference TRBV7-9 and TRBJ2-7, reads DTGVSQNPRHKITKRGQNVTFRCDPISEHNRLYWYRQTLGQGPEFLTYFQNEAQLEKSRLLSDRFSAERPKGSFSTLEIQRTEQGDSAMYLCASSSGISYEQYFGPGTRLTVT.

J is TRBJ1-4 and V is TRBV28; perhaps TRBD1 as D (5 bases). Trimming took off 3 bases at V and 0 bases at J, with 8 bases between the two ends. Germline CDR1 MDHEN, CDR2 SYDVKM. CDR3 length: 15 residues. The CDR3 sequence is CASSFGGATNEKLFF. The CDR3 nucleotides read TGTGCCAGCAGTTTCGGGGGGGCAACTAATGAAAAACTGTTTTTT.

The chain links TRBV28 to TRBJ1-5; 9 bases line up with TRBD1. Unmatched junction bases numbered 12, after V lost 6 bases and J lost 6 bases. The CDR3 is 16 amino acids. Germline assignment: CDR1 MDHEN and CDR2 SYDVKM. CDR3 in amino acids: CASSSLPGTGIQPQHF. CDR3 DNA: TGTGCCAGCAGCTCACTCCCCGGGACAGGGATTCAGCCCCAGCATTTT.

The chain is built from TRBV28 and TRBJ2-5; 9 nucleotides line up with TRBD2. From germline, CDR1 is MDHEN and CDR2 SYDVKM. With V trimmed by 6 bases and J by 1 base, 9 bases remained unmatched. The length of the CDR3 is 16 residues. The CDR3 nucleotides read TGTGCCAGCAGCCTCTTTAGCGGGGGCACCCAAGAGACCCAGTACTTC. It codes for CASSLFSGGTQETQYF.

The gene calls are TRBV18 and TRBJ1-5, with D perhaps matching TRBD1 (6 bases). The V gene lost 5 bases and the J gene lost 7 bases, with 18 bases spanning the gap. The CDR3 contains 15 residues. Germline V gene lookup returns CDR1 KGHSH and CDR2 LQKENI. The CDR3 spells CASSSGVGVGQPQHF. For the CDR3, the DNA is TGTGCCAGCTCATCAGGGGTCGGGGTAGGACAGCCCCAGCATTTT.